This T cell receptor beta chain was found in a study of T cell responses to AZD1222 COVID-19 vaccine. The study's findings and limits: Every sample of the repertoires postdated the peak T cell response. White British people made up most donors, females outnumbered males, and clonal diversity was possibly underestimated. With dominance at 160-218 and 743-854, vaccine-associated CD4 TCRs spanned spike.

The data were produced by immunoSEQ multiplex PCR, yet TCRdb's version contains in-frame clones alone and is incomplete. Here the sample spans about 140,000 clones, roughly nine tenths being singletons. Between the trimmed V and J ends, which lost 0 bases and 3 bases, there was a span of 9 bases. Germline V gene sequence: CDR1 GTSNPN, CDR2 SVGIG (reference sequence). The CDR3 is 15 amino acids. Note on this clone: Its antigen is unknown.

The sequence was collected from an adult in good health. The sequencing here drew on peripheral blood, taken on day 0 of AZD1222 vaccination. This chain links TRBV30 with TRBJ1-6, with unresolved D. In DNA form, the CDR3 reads TGTGCCTGGAGTGTCGGAGAGATCTATAATTCACCCCTCCACTTT. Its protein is CAWSVGEIYNSPLHF.